The entry below gives a single TCR beta chain sequence along with its context. Germline-derived CDR1 and CDR2 are MGHRA and YSYEKL. The CDR3 spans 14 residues. V trimming: 2 bases; J trimming: 3 bases; junction bases outside the gene matches: 4. Assay: immunoSEQ multiplex PCR; the TCRdb copy retains only in-frame clones and omits some. The data show some 67,000 clones, around 90% seen once. The data originate from a study of T cells after somatic rescue of genetic block. The clonotype comes from a middle-aged man. Sample: peripheral blood mononuclear cells (PBMCs). This chain connects TRBV4-1 to TRBJ2-7, with 7 bases identical to TRBD1. The DNA for the CDR3 is TGCGCCAGCAGCCAACGGGACAGCCTCTACGAGCAGTACTTC. This translates into CASSQRDSLYEQYF.